Sequencing of this TCR beta chain was carried out in a study of early T cells in non-severe SARS-CoV-2 infection. The overall study: Sequenced bulk RNA came from whole blood that was unsorted, and chains were unpaired. Notes on the study in general: Matching against VDJdb likely underestimated virus-specific expansions, favoring anti-spike CD8.

This clonotype was detected many times. What it recognizes is unknown. The length of the CDR3 is 13 residues. V gave up 4 bases and J gave up 3 bases, with 13 bases separating them. Germline values: CDR1 SQVTM, CDR2 ANQGSEA. MiXCR, applied by TCRdb to the 5' RACE reads, yields one record per CDR3 protein. This table holds around 28,000 distinct CDR3 sequences, roughly 5.4% found once. Sequencing was performed on whole blood. V is TRBV29-1 and J is TRBJ2-7; TRBD2 might be the D (6 bases). The clonotype was recovered from an adult who was a healthcare worker with PCR-confirmed SARS-CoV-2 infection or an uninfected control (not recorded which). CDR3 bases: TGCAGCGTTGGCGACGGGACTTACTACGAGCAGTACTTC. It specifies CSVGDGTYYEQYF.